Following are 2 T cell receptor beta chains from one sample sequenced in a study of beta chain features in type 1 diabetes. Reverse transcribing all isolated RNA meant expressed TCRB transcripts were sequenced. TCRdb's table, derived via immunoSEQ multiplex PCR, lists solely in-frame clones and lacks some. Of about 180,000 clones in the sample, around an eighth were seen once. The sample was central memory CD4+ T cells from blood. These receptors were obtained from a woman younger than 35 in good health.

This clone was seen a handful of times. V and J are TRBV5-6 and TRBJ2-2; a weak D match, TRBD2 (6 bases). Trimming cost V 0 bases and J 5 bases, with 14 bases left between them. The CDR3 is 16 amino acids. Germline V gives CDR1 SGHDT, CDR2 YYEEEE. CDR3 sequence reads: CASSLAGGDGTGELFF. CDR3 in DNA: TGTGCCAGCAGCTTGGCCGGGGGTGATGGGACCGGGGAGCTGTTTTTT.

In its sample, this clone was seen a few times. The chain is built from TRBV27 and TRBJ2-7; 11 bases align to TRBD2. CDR1 is MNHEY, CDR2 SMNVEV, per germline (reference sequence). The V segment lost 5 bases and the J segment 6 bases; nucleotides outside the gene matches: 12. The CDR3 contains 16 residues. The CDR3 DNA reads as TGTGCCAGCAGTACCATACTAGCGGGGGTTATAGTCGAGCAGTACTTC. Amino acids: CASSTILAGVIVEQYF.